Below are 15 T cell receptor beta chains sequenced from a single sample in a study of regulatory T cells in long-lasting Graves disease. Time point reported: newly diagnosed GD, antithyroid drugs for less than 3 months. The TCR library was made from RNA that had been extracted from PBMCs in TRIzol. According to the study, TCR beta libraries were built with iRepertoire HTBI primers and CDR3-region Arm-PCR. TCRdb independently ran MiXCR on the multiplex PCR reads; one entry per CDR3 protein. The table shows 500,000 or so distinct CDR3 sequences, with 15% to 20% occurring only once. This sample also appeared in a second study, on T cells in Graves' hyperthyroidism and ophthalmopathy.

The sample in question was peripheral blood mononuclear cells (PBMCs), obtained at new diagnosis, from a patient treated with antithyroid drugs. The receptors were gathered from a woman aged 40-65 years with Graves disease.

Note on this clonotype: An end of the junction does not agree with germline; a read error may underlie this. J is TRBJ2-2 and V is TRBV7-8; a possible D gene is TRBD1 (6 bases). Germline values: CDR1 SGHVS, CDR2 FQNEAQ. This CDR3 is 16 amino acids long. This CDR3 reads CVSSLKLGGNTGELFF. CDR3 sequence (DNA): TGTGTCAGCAGCTTAAAGTTAGGGGGGAACACCGGGGAGCTGTTTTTT.

There are many counts of this clonotype. This sequence joins TRBV2 and TRBJ2-7; D unclear. Trimming shortened V by 5 bases and J by 3 bases, and 14 bases separated the two germline ends. The CDR3 spans 14 residues. Germline CDR1 reads SNHLY; CDR2 reads FYNNEI. DNA of the CDR3: TGTGCCAGCAGTACAATGGGAACTTTCTACGAGCAGTACTTC. Translated, it gives CASSTMGTFYEQYF.

This clonotype has ten or more counts. V and J are TRBV3-1 and TRBJ2-3; D remains unclear. This CDR3 comprises 13 residues. Germline CDR1 and CDR2: LGHDT and YNNKEL (reference sequence). With 0 bases removed from V and 6 bases from J, the gap between germline ends came to 7 bases. The CDR3 is CASSQDWRDTQYF. CDR3 bases: TGTGCCAGCAGCCAAGATTGGCGGGATACGCAGTATTTT.

The sample holds many counts of this clonotype. The chain couples TRBV11-2 to TRBJ2-1; 10 nucleotides agree with TRBD2. Unmatched junction bases numbered 4, after V lost 4 bases and J lost 4 bases. The CDR3 sequence is 15 residues long. Germline V gene lookup returns CDR1 SGHAT and CDR2 FQNNGV. The CDR3 region is CASSSAGGQYNEQFF. The CDR3, as DNA: TGTGCCAGCAGCTCAGCGGGGGGGCAGTACAATGAGCAGTTCTTC.

This chain links TRBV6-2 or TRBV6-3 with TRBJ1-2; D uncertain. The CDR3 contains 13 residues. Germline CDR1 is MNHEY and CDR2 is SVGEGT. The V and J ends lost 6 bases and 7 bases respectively, with 15 bases between them. DNA for the CDR3: TGTGCCAGCAGCTTCGGTCCAGGAGTTGGCTACACCTTC. This gives the protein CASSFGPGVGYTF.

This clonotype was seen at least ten times. The chain links TRBV7-8 to TRBJ1-1, with D hard to call. In germline, CDR1 is SGHVS, CDR2 FQNEAQ. This CDR3 spans 14 amino acids. The V end was cut by 0 bases, the J end by 3 bases, with 8 bases between. The CDR3 DNA follows: TGTGCCAGCAGCTTAGCCGGCGTGTACACTGAAGCTTTCTTT. Translation gives CASSLAGVYTEAFF. The full variable domain, rest sourced from reference TRBV7-8 and TRBJ1-1, is GAGVSQSPRYKVAKRGQDVALRCDPISGHVSLFWYQQALGQGPEFLTYFQNEAQLDKSGLPSDRFFAERPEGSVSTLKIQRTQQEDSAVYLCASSLAGVYTEAFFGQGTRLTVV.

This clonotype was seen only a few times. The CDR3 sequence is CASNPTVYGYTF. Written as DNA, the CDR3 is TGTGCCAGTAACCCGACGGTTTATGGCTACACCTTC. The gene calls are TRBV19 and TRBJ1-2; D gene ambiguous. Germline V gives CDR1 LNHDA, CDR2 SQIVND (reference sequence). V was trimmed by 7 bases and J by 5 bases, leaving 11 bases between them. CDR3 size: 12 residues. The complete variable domain, with remaining parts taken from reference TRBV19 and TRBJ1-2, reads DGGITQSPKYLFRKEGQNVTLSCEQNLNHDAMYWYRQDPGQGLRLIYYSQIVNDFQKGDIAEGYSVSREKKESFPLTVTSAQKNPTAFYLCASNPTVYGYTFGSGTRLTVV.

This clonotype was counted many times. The rearrangement uses TRBV30 and TRBJ1-5, with D possibly matching TRBD1 (6 bases). CDR3 length: 15 residues. Germline V gene data show CDR1 as GTSNPN and CDR2 as SVGIG (reference sequence). V dropped 3 bases and J dropped 2 bases, with 14 bases sitting between them. CDR3 in amino acids: CAWSPPGAGNQPQHF. Here the CDR3 DNA reads TGTGCCTGGAGCCCCCCGGGGGCTGGCAATCAGCCCCAGCATTTT.

The V call is TRBV14, the J call TRBJ1-4; perhaps TRBD1 as D (5 bases). Germline V gene sequence: CDR1 SGHDN, CDR2 FVKESK. The CDR3 consists of 16 residues. V lost 0 bases, J lost 8 bases, and 16 bases lay in between. The CDR3 loop is CASSQDIGGSGEKLFF. The CDR3 DNA reads as TGTGCCAGCAGCCAAGATATTGGGGGTAGCGGCGAAAAACTGTTTTTT.

In this sample, this clonotype turned up a few times. V gene TRBV12-5 combines with J gene TRBJ2-1; D is possibly TRBD1 or TRBD2 (5 bases each). The CDR3 is made up of 15 amino acids. Trimming pared 6 bases from V and 0 bases from J, leaving 12 bases between. The germline CDR1 and CDR2 sequences are LGHNT and FRNRAP. The CDR3: CASGSEGSSYNEQFF. The CDR3 DNA is TGTGCTAGTGGGAGTGAGGGGAGCTCCTACAATGAGCAGTTCTTC.

The J gene is TRBJ1-2, the V gene TRBV20-1; D not resolved. V was pared by 3 bases and J by 8 bases, with 13 bases between. CDR3 length: 12 amino acids. Germline values: CDR1 DFQATT, CDR2 SNEGSKA (reference sequence). CDR3 region: CSASPNRGGYTF. The CDR3, as DNA: TGCAGTGCTAGCCCGAACCGAGGGGGCTACACCTTC.

This clonotype has at least ten counts. The rearrangement uses TRBV3-1 and TRBJ1-2, with D tentatively TRBD1 (6 bases). This CDR3 is 13 amino acids long. Germline loops: CDR1 LGHDT, CDR2 YNNKEL (reference sequence). Trimming left V 6 bases short and J 3 bases short, with 11 bases between. The CDR3 protein is CASRTAGDYGYTF. CDR3 coding DNA: TGTGCCAGCAGGACGGCAGGGGACTATGGCTACACCTTC.

The rearrangement links TRBV19 to TRBJ2-7; 7 bases are a match to TRBD1. The CDR3 length is 14 residues. In germline, CDR1 is LNHDA, CDR2 SQIVND (reference sequence). V shed 6 bases and J 6 bases; nucleotides not matched to a gene: 11. CDR3 coding DNA: TGTGCCAGTAGGATGACAGGGTCACCCTCCGAGCAGTACTTC. It encodes CASRMTGSPSEQYF.

The chain couples TRBV20-1 to TRBJ1-6, with 9 bases matching TRBD1. Per germline, CDR1 DFQATT and CDR2 SNEGSKA (reference sequence). This CDR3 is 19 amino acids long. V lost 7 bases and J lost 7; bases outside the gene matches: 23. The chain's CDR3 is CSDRSRDRDHLAENSPLHF. The CDR3, as DNA: TGCAGTGACCGATCACGGGACAGGGACCATTTAGCTGAGAATTCACCCCTCCACTTT.

The chain is built from TRBV5-8 and TRBJ2-1; D is tentatively TRBD1 or TRBD2 (6 bases each). The CDR3 has 11 amino acids. The V gene lost 4 bases and the J gene lost 9 bases, with 8 bases spanning the gap. CDR1 is SGHTS and CDR2 is YDEGEE in the germline V gene. CDR3 loop: CASSKGGEQFF. CDR3 nucleotide sequence: TGTGCCAGCAGCAAGGGGGGTGAGCAGTTCTTC.